This is a list of T cell receptor beta chains from one sample in a study of blood T cell repertoires in COVID-19. The assay was immunoSEQ multiplex PCR, and TCRdb's table has in-frame clones only and misses some. In the table there are about 140,000 clones, 65% to 80% of which are singletons. What was sequenced was peripheral blood. Every receptor here comes from a woman aged 60 to 75 with acute or convalescent COVID-19. CDR3s include the opening cysteine and the closing phenylalanine or tryptophan. D genes are given only for firm matches. Not every row has a clone size; where given, it reads once, few, many or a size class.

v_gene	j_gene	d_gene	abundance	CDR3nt	CDR3aa
TRBV5-4	TRBJ2-2	TRBD2	NA	TGTGCCAGCAGCTCACCGCTAGCGGGAGGCACCGGGGAGCTGTTTTTT	CASSSPLAGGTGELFF
TRBV4-2	TRBJ2-7	NA	NA	TGTGCCAGCAGCCAAGATTACAACTCCTACGAGCAGTACTTC	CASSQDYNSYEQYF
TRBV11-1	TRBJ2-5	NA	once	TGTGCCAGCAGCTCCTCCGTGCTACAAGAGACCCAGTACTTC	CASSSSVLQETQYF
TRBV19	TRBJ2-7	TRBD1	NA	TGTGCCAGTAGGGGGACAGGGGCCTACGAGCAGTACTTC	CASRGTGAYEQYF
TRBV5-1	TRBJ1-2	NA	NA	TGCGCCAGCAGGGAGCTGAGGGAGGCTTCCTATGGCTACACCTTC	CASRELREASYGYTF
TRBV6-2/TRBV6-3	TRBJ2-1	TRBD2	NA	TGTGCCAGCAGTCAACGACTAGCGGGAGGTGAGGAGCAGTTCTTC	CASSQRLAGGEEQFF
TRBV5-1	TRBJ2-7	TRBD2	NA	TGCGCCAGCAGCTTAGCCGGGACTAGTATAAGCGAGCAGTACTTC	CASSLAGTSISEQYF
TRBV7-9	TRBJ2-1	TRBD2	NA	TGTGCCAGCAGCCCACTAGCGGGAGCGGCTGAGCAGTTCTTC	CASSPLAGAAEQFF
TRBV5-1	TRBJ2-1	TRBD2	once	TGCGCCAGCAGCGACGGGACTAGCGGGACGAGCTCCTACAATGAGCAGTTCTTC	CASSDGTSGTSSYNEQFF
TRBV9	TRBJ2-1	TRBD2	few	TGTGCCAGCAGCGTAGTAAGCGGGGGACCCAATGAGCAGTTCTTC	CASSVVSGGPNEQFF
TRBV7-3	TRBJ2-7	TRBD1	NA	TGTGCCAGCAGGCCTCCCGGGACAGTCTCCTACGAGCAGTACTTC	CASRPPGTVSYEQYF
TRBV15	TRBJ1-5	TRBD1	NA	TGTGCCACCAGCAGAGACCCGACAGGGGCGGTCAATCAGCCCCAGCATTTT	CATSRDPTGAVNQPQHF
TRBV30	TRBJ1-1	NA	few	TGTGCCTACCAGGGGTACACTGAAGCTTTCTTT	CAYQGYTEAFF
TRBV29-1	TRBJ1-5	TRBD1	few	TGCAGCGTGTCAGGGGGCCAGAGCAATCAGCCCCAGCATTTT	CSVSGGQSNQPQHF
TRBV5-1	TRBJ2-5	NA	NA	TGCGCCAGCAGCTTGGCCTCAGGATTCCAAGAGACCCAGTACTTC	CASSLASGFQETQYF
TRBV11-2	TRBJ1-2	NA	NA	TGTGCCAGCAGCTTGTCCAGATGGTATGGCTACACCTTC	CASSLSRWYGYTF
TRBV5-1	TRBJ2-2	NA	few	TGCGCCAGCAGCTTGGGGGCGCTTACCGGGGAGCTGTTTTTT	CASSLGALTGELFF
TRBV5-4	TRBJ2-5	NA	few	TGTGCCAGCAGCCCGCTCGGGGGAGGCTACCAAGAGACCCAGTACTTC	CASSPLGGGYQETQYF